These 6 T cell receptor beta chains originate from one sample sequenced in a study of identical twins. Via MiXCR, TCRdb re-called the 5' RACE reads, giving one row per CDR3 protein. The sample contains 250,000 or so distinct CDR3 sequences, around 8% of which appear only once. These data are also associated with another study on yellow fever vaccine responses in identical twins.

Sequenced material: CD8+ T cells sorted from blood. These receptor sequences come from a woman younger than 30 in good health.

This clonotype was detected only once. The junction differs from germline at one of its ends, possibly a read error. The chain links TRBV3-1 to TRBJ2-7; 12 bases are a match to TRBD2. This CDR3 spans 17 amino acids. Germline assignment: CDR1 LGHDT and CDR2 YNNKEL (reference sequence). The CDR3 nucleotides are TGTGCCTGCAGCCAACTAGCGGGGGGCCACCTATTCTACGAGCAGTACTTC. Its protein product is CACSQLAGGHLFYEQYF.

CDR3 in DNA: TGTGCCAGCAGCCAAGTTCGGGCCAGCTCCTACGAGCAGTACTTC. Translation gives CASSQVRASSYEQYF. The genes are TRBV4-2 and TRBJ2-7; D not certain. The germline CDR1 and CDR2 sequences are LGHNA and YNFKEQ. There are 15 residues in the CDR3. V was shortened by 1 base and J by 0 bases, with 10 bases between the two germline ends.

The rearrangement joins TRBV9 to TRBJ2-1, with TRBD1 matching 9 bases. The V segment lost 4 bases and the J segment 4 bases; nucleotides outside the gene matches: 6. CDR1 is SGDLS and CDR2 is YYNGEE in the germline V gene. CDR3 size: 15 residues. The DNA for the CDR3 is TGTGCCAGCAGCCACTCCGGGACAGGGTACAATGAGCAGTTCTTC. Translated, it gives CASSHSGTGYNEQFF.

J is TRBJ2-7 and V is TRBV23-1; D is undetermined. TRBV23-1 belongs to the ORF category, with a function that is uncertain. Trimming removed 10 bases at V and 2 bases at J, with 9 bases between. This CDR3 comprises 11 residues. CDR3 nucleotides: TGCGCCAAGGGCCCGGCCTACGAGCAGTACTTC. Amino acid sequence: CAKGPAYEQYF.

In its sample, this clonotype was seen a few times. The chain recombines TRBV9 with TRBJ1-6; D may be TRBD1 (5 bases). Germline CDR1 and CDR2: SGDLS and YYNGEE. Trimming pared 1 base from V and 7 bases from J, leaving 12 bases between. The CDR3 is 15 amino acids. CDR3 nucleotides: TGTGCCAGCAGCGTAACCCGGGGCGTAAATTCACCCCTCCACTTT. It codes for CASSVTRGVNSPLHF.

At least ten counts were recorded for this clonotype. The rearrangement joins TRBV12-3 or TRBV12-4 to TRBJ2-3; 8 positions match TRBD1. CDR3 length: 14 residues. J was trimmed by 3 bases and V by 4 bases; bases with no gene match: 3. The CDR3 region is CASSSGQGTDTQYF. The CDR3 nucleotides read TGTGCCAGCAGTTCAGGACAGGGTACAGATACGCAGTATTTT.